Each of the 15 T cell receptor beta chains below was sequenced from the same sample in a study of chemoradiotherapy in HPV16-positive cancers. Produced via immunoSEQ multiplex PCR; TCRdb's table is partial and in-frame only. This table holds fewer than 30,000 clones, 94% found once. Sample acquisition took place from a patient who underwent chemoradiotherapy. The receptors stem from a human donor with HPV-associated anogenital cancer.

The chain recombines TRBV5-4 with TRBJ2-1, with 7 bases that match TRBD1. After removal of 4 bases from V and 5 bases from J, the junction contained 9 bases not matched to a gene. This CDR3 has 15 amino acids. Germline V gene data show CDR1 as SGHNT and CDR2 as YYREEE (reference sequence). The CDR3 DNA reads TGTGCCAGCAGCGCCCCCGGGACAGTTCACAATGAGCAGTTCTTC. Its translation is CASSAPGTVHNEQFF.

V usage is TRBV7-9 and J usage is TRBJ2-7, with D possibly matching TRBD1 (5 bases). V was trimmed by 5 bases and J by 4 bases, leaving 21 bases between them. The CDR3 is made up of 16 amino acids. Per the germline V gene, CDR1 is SEHNR and CDR2 is FQNEAQ (reference sequence). CDR3 sequence (DNA): TGTGCCAGCAGCCCAAAGGGTAAGGGGCCGGAATACGAGCAGTACTTC. It specifies CASSPKGKGPEYEQYF.

This clone was detected once. The CDR3 loop reads CAISEQSNTEAFF. The CDR3 region has the DNA TGTGCCATCAGTGAACAGTCGAACACTGAAGCTTTCTTT. The rearrangement joins TRBV10-3 to TRBJ1-1; no definite D call. V lost 3 bases to trimming and J lost 1 base, with 6 bases between them. CDR3 length equals 13 residues. CDR1 is ENHRY, CDR2 SYGVKD, per germline.

This chain joins TRBV10-1 and TRBJ1-6, with D uncertain. The CDR3 extends over 13 amino acids. The V and J ends lost 6 bases and 7 bases respectively, with 10 bases between them. Germline CDR1 and CDR2: WNHNN and SYGVQD (reference sequence). CDR3 region: CASSPGGNSPLHF. The CDR3 bases are TGCGCCAGCAGCCCCGGAGGGAATTCACCCCTCCACTTT.

This chain uses TRBV28 with TRBJ1-5; unclear D gene. The CDR3 runs to 15 residues. Looked up from germline, CDR1 is MDHEN and CDR2 is SYDVKM. Trimming left V 2 bases short and J 6 bases short, with 14 bases between. The CDR3 spells CASSLPHPLSQPQHF. CDR3 coding DNA: TGTGCCAGCAGTTTACCCCACCCCCTTAGTCAGCCCCAGCATTTT.

This clone was seen just once. Additional DNA sequences in this sample encode the identical CDR3. The chain uses TRBV7-8 and TRBJ1-5; D unresolved. This CDR3 has 12 amino acids. V was shortened by 0 bases and J by 7 bases, with 4 bases between the two germline ends. Germline values: CDR1 SGHVS, CDR2 FQNEAQ. CDR3 sequence (DNA): TGTGCCAGCAGCTTAGCTGGCCAGCCCCAGCATTTT. This translates into CASSLAGQPQHF.

In its sample, this clone was seen once. J is TRBJ2-7 and V is TRBV11-2; D is possibly TRBD1 or TRBD2 (5 bases each). The CDR3 is 17 residues long. Between the trimmed V and J ends, which lost 6 bases and 3 bases, there was a span of 24 bases. Germline V CDR1 and CDR2: SGHAT, FQNNGV. CDR3 nucleotides: TGTGCCAGCAGGTCCGGAACGGGGCAGGGAAGATACTACGAGCAGTACTTC. Its protein product is CASRSGTGQGRYYEQYF.

The gene calls are TRBV11-1 and TRBJ1-1, with D unresolved. V was clipped by 1 base and J by 4 bases, with 10 bases between them. Germline-derived CDR1 and CDR2 are SGHAT and FQDESV (reference sequence). This CDR3 is built from 14 residues. CDR3 DNA: TGTGCCAGCAGCTTAGGTGGATTCCCCACTGAAGCTTTCTTT. Translation gives CASSLGGFPTEAFF.

This chain links TRBV7-3 with TRBJ2-1, with 7 bases identical to TRBD1. Germline CDR1 is SGHTA and CDR2 is FQGTGA. V shed 3 bases, J shed 0 bases, and the junction held 2 bases outside the gene matches. This CDR3 has 15 residues. CDR3 region: CASSFGQASYNEQFF. Written as DNA, the CDR3 is TGTGCCAGCAGCTTCGGACAGGCCTCCTACAATGAGCAGTTCTTC.

The chain uses TRBV20-1 and TRBJ2-7, with D hard to call. V was shortened by 3 bases and J by 4 bases, with 4 bases between the two germline ends. The length of the CDR3 is 10 residues. Germline V CDR1 and CDR2: DFQATT, SNEGSKA (reference sequence). Here the CDR3 reads CSARKYEQYF. The DNA for the CDR3 is TGCAGTGCTAGGAAGTACGAGCAGTACTTC.

The rearrangement joins TRBV19 to TRBJ1-1; the D is unclear. Germline CDR1 is LNHDA and CDR2 is SQIVND (reference sequence). Trimming cost V 4 bases and J 4 bases, with 7 bases left between them. CDR3 length: 12 amino acids. The CDR3 reads CASSSVFTEAFF. The CDR3 DNA sequence: TGTGCCAGTAGTAGTGTATTCACTGAAGCTTTCTTT.

This chain joins TRBV5-6 and TRBJ1-1; D not certain. The CDR3 spans 13 residues. V was cut by 5 bases and J by 0 bases, with 8 bases left in between. CDR1 is SGHDT, CDR2 YYEEEE, per germline. CDR3 sequence: CASSRTLNTEAFF. The CDR3 coding sequence is TGTGCCAGCAGTCGGACTCTGAACACTGAAGCTTTCTTT.

This chain links TRBV27 with TRBJ2-6; 9 bases are a match to TRBD1. The CDR3 is 17 amino acids. The ends lost 5 bases at V and 4 bases at J; junction bases unmatched: 9. Germline assignment: CDR1 MNHEY and CDR2 SMNVEV (reference sequence). The CDR3 DNA is TGTGCCAGCAGTCCCGGACAGGGGTCTCCCGGGGCCAACGTCCTGACTTTC. Its protein product is CASSPGQGSPGANVLTF.

The chain is built from TRBV19 and TRBJ1-1, with D uncertain. Germline lookup yields CDR1 LNHDA and CDR2 SQIVND (reference sequence). The CDR3 covers 13 residues. With 7 bases removed from V and 0 bases from J, the gap between germline ends came to 9 bases. For the CDR3, the DNA is TGTGCCAGTACTTTCACCTTGAACACTGAAGCTTTCTTT. This encodes CASTFTLNTEAFF.

The chain is built from TRBV19 and TRBJ1-2; D possibly corresponds to TRBD1 (5 bases). This CDR3 is built from 15 residues. Germline V gene data show CDR1 as LNHDA and CDR2 as SQIVND (reference sequence). Trimming stripped 5 bases from V and 1 base from J, with 14 bases between. CDR3 in amino acids: CASSPLAGLNYGYTF. For the CDR3, the DNA is TGTGCCAGTAGTCCTCTAGCGGGACTTAACTATGGCTACACCTTC.